Sequencing of this TCR beta chain was carried out in a study of cytomegalovirus exposure and HLA in healthy donors. Nominally healthy donors were sampled, though unrecorded immune exposures were likely. Findings and limits, study-wide: Differences between HLA loci emerged in a later analysis of TCR association rates, with DRB1 most and HLA-C fewest.

13 Jbeta primers and 60 Vbeta primers were used for the PCR. The assay was immunoSEQ multiplex PCR, and TCRdb's table has in-frame clones only and misses some. Its clone listing holds 180,000 or so clones. Germline V gene data show CDR1 as SGHDT and CDR2 as YYEEEE. There are 17 residues in the CDR3. Remarks on this clone: As yet, its antigen is unknown.

The origin of this receptor is a woman between 18 and 29 years old in good health and CMV-seropositive. Sequencing used PBMCs. V gene TRBV5-6 combines with J gene TRBJ2-5, with D perhaps TRBD2 (6 bases). TRBJ2-7 matches the DNA end more closely, so the J call is doubtful. CDR3 sequence (DNA): TGTGCCAGCAGTCGCGGGACCAAGGGACCTACCTCCTACGAGCAGTACTTC. This translates into CASSRGTKGPTSYEQYF.